This is a list of T cell receptor beta chains from one sample in a study of cytomegalovirus exposure and HLA in healthy donors. Clones were sequenced by immunoSEQ multiplex PCR, and TCRdb holds only the in-frame ones, with some missing. The table lists 110,000 or so clones, roughly nine tenths of them singletons. Input material: PBMCs. The receptors derive from a man younger than 35 in good health and CMV-seropositive. CDR3s include the opening cysteine and the closing phenylalanine or tryptophan. Each record gives: CDR3 protein, CDR3 DNA, clone size, D gene, V gene, J gene. D genes are given only for firm matches. Clone size is given for some rows only: seen once, a few or many times, or a class if the clone is expanded.

CDR3: CASSQGVPVGGDTQYF
DNA: TGCGCCAGCAGCCAAGGGGTCCCGGTGGGAGGAGATACGCAGTATTTT
size: NA
D: NA
V: TRBV4-3
J: TRBJ2-3

CDR3: CASSQVVRALRGNTIYF
DNA: TGCGCCAGCAGCCAAGTGGTCAGGGCTTTGAGGGGAAACACCATATATTTT
size: NA
D: NA
V: TRBV4-1
J: TRBJ1-3

CDR3: CASSLEASGAPSSYNEQFF
DNA: TGCGCCAGCAGCTTGGAGGCTAGCGGGGCCCCCAGCTCCTACAATGAGCAGTTCTTC
size: NA
D: TRBD2
V: TRBV5-1
J: TRBJ2-1

CDR3: CASSVQSSQGPQNIQYF
DNA: TGTGCCAGTAGTGTCCAGTCCTCACAGGGGCCCCAGAACATTCAGTACTTC
size: few
D: TRBD1
V: TRBV19
J: TRBJ2-4

CDR3: CASSLGLAGFEQFF
DNA: TGTGCCAGCAGCTTAGGGCTAGCGGGGTTTGAGCAGTTCTTC
size: NA
D: TRBD2
V: TRBV5-6
J: TRBJ2-1

CDR3: CASVRGPTYEQYF
DNA: TGTGCCAGCGTCAGGGGTCCTACCTACGAGCAGTACTTC
size: NA
D: NA
V: TRBV28
J: TRBJ2-7

CDR3: CASSVAGGSIQETQYF
DNA: TGTGCCAGCAGCGTAGCAGGGGGCTCCATCCAAGAGACCCAGTACTTC
size: once
D: TRBD1
V: TRBV9
J: TRBJ2-5

CDR3: CASSLGTAGRLSYNSPLHF
DNA: TGTGCCAGTAGTCTCGGTACCGCGGGCCGTCTCTCCTATAATTCACCCCTCCACTTT
size: NA
D: NA
V: TRBV19
J: TRBJ1-6

CDR3: CASSQGAGMIGNTIYF
DNA: TGTGCCAGCAGCCAAGGGGCAGGGATGATCGGAAACACCATATATTTT
size: once
D: NA
V: TRBV4-2
J: TRBJ1-3

CDR3: CASDAGVGQPQHF
DNA: TGTGCCAGCGACGCAGGCGTAGGTCAGCCCCAGCATTTT
size: once
D: NA
V: TRBV6-1
J: TRBJ1-5

CDR3: CASSSQGTGYNQPQHF
DNA: TGTGCCAGCAGTTCACAGGGGACAGGATACAATCAGCCCCAGCATTTT
size: NA
D: TRBD1
V: TRBV27
J: TRBJ1-5

CDR3: CASSLGTGSTEAFF
DNA: TGTGCCAGCTCCTTGGGTACGGGAAGCACTGAAGCTTTCTTT
size: NA
D: NA
V: TRBV6-4
J: TRBJ1-1

CDR3: CASSFDLTSGSDTQYF
DNA: TGTGCCAGCAGCTTCGACCTGACTAGCGGGTCGGATACGCAGTATTTT
size: few
D: TRBD2
V: TRBV7-9
J: TRBJ2-3

CDR3: CASSFEGAGQPQHF
DNA: TGTGCCAGCAGCTTTGAGGGCGCGGGTCAGCCCCAGCATTTT
size: NA
D: NA
V: TRBV7-9
J: TRBJ1-5

CDR3: CASGQGRRSPLHF
DNA: TGTGCCAGCGGACAGGGCCGTCGTTCACCCCTCCACTTT
size: NA
D: TRBD1
V: TRBV2
J: TRBJ1-6

CDR3: CASSLFQGAYGEQYF
DNA: TGTGCCAGCAGTTTATTTCAGGGGGCTTATGGCGAGCAGTACTTC
size: NA
D: TRBD1
V: TRBV28
J: TRBJ2-7

CDR3: CASSPGIGPEAFF
DNA: TGTGCCAGCAGTCCAGGGATCGGGCCTGAAGCTTTCTTT
size: NA
D: NA
V: TRBV6-5
J: TRBJ1-1

CDR3: CSVTRTGGRDTEAFF
DNA: TGCAGCGTGACCCGGACAGGGGGCAGGGACACTGAAGCTTTCTTT
size: NA
D: TRBD1
V: TRBV29-1
J: TRBJ1-1

CDR3: CASSVRGTEAFF
DNA: TGTGCCAGCAGTGTCAGGGGCACTGAAGCTTTCTTT
size: NA
D: NA
V: TRBV6-5
J: TRBJ1-1

CDR3: CASSLARQGAAEAFF
DNA: TGTGCCAGCAGCTTGGCCCGACAGGGGGCCGCTGAAGCTTTCTTT
size: NA
D: TRBD1
V: TRBV5-4
J: TRBJ1-1

CDR3: CASSIELAGDLTDTQYF
DNA: TGTGCCAGTAGTATAGAACTAGCGGGCGACCTCACAGATACGCAGTATTTT
size: NA
D: TRBD2
V: TRBV19
J: TRBJ2-3

CDR3: CASSLDREGYTF
DNA: TGTGCCAGCAGCTTAGACCGGGAAGGCTACACCTTC
size: NA
D: NA
V: TRBV11-2
J: TRBJ1-2

CDR3: CAWRKDRVGYGYTF
DNA: TGTGCCTGGCGAAAGGACAGGGTGGGGTATGGCTACACCTTC
size: few
D: TRBD1
V: TRBV30
J: TRBJ1-2

CDR3: CASSLPLAGDTDTQYF
DNA: TGTGCCAGCAGCTTACCTCTAGCGGGGGACACAGATACGCAGTATTTT
size: NA
D: TRBD2
V: TRBV7-9
J: TRBJ2-3

CDR3: CASSPDRGSNTEAFF
DNA: TGTGCCAGCAGCCCCGACAGGGGAAGTAACACTGAAGCTTTCTTT
size: once
D: TRBD1
V: TRBV6-5
J: TRBJ1-1

CDR3: CASSLDRGEGAIYF
DNA: TGTGCCAGCAGCTTGGACAGGGGTGAAGGCGCCATATATTTT
size: NA
D: TRBD1
V: TRBV5-4
J: TRBJ1-3

CDR3: CASSPRVEMNTEAFF
DNA: TGCGCCAGCAGTCCACGGGTCGAGATGAACACTGAAGCTTTCTTT
size: NA
D: NA
V: TRBV5-1
J: TRBJ1-1

CDR3: CARMRGTMNTEAFF
DNA: TGTGCCAGGATGAGGGGGACCATGAACACTGAAGCTTTCTTT
size: NA
D: NA
V: TRBV2
J: TRBJ1-1

CDR3: CASSGDRVSGANVLTF
DNA: TGTGCCAGCAGCGGCGACAGGGTGTCTGGGGCCAACGTCCTGACTTTC
size: NA
D: TRBD1
V: TRBV7-6
J: TRBJ2-6

CDR3: CASSSGGTGVHEQYF
DNA: TGTGCCAGCAGCTCGGGTGGGACAGGGGTTCACGAGCAGTACTTC
size: NA
D: TRBD1
V: TRBV7-9
J: TRBJ2-7

CDR3: CASSLKGGEQFF
DNA: TGTGCCAGCAGCTTAAAAGGCGGGGAGCAGTTCTTC
size: few
D: NA
V: TRBV7-2
J: TRBJ2-1

CDR3: CASSYSRGSYGYTF
DNA: TGTGCCAGCAGTTACTCGAGGGGGAGCTATGGCTACACCTTC
size: NA
D: NA
V: TRBV6-5
J: TRBJ1-2

CDR3: CASSSPGQRNQPQHF
DNA: TGTGCCAGCAGTTCACCGGGTCAGCGAAATCAGCCCCAGCATTTT
size: NA
D: NA
V: TRBV28
J: TRBJ1-5

CDR3: CASSSAGGQMNTEAFF
DNA: TGCGCCAGCAGCTCCGCCGGGGGACAGATGAACACTGAAGCTTTCTTT
size: NA
D: TRBD1
V: TRBV5-1
J: TRBJ1-1

CDR3: CASSPGQGNSPLHF
DNA: TGCGCCAGCAGCCCGGGACAGGGAAATTCACCCCTCCACTTT
size: NA
D: TRBD1
V: TRBV5-1
J: TRBJ1-6

CDR3: CASCRKAGGGDTQYF
DNA: TGCGCCAGCTGCCGGAAGGCAGGGGGTGGAGATACGCAGTATTTT
size: NA
D: TRBD1
V: TRBV4-1
J: TRBJ2-3

CDR3: CASSQEAVSTGFNYGYTF
DNA: TGTGCCAGCAGCCAAGAGGCGGTTTCCACAGGCTTCAACTATGGCTACACCTTC
size: once
D: NA
V: TRBV4-2
J: TRBJ1-2

CDR3: CASSEELAGGRDTQYF
DNA: TGTGCCAGCAGTGAAGAACTAGCGGGAGGTCGGGATACGCAGTATTTT
size: NA
D: TRBD2
V: TRBV6-1
J: TRBJ2-3

CDR3: CASSERQSDTQYF
DNA: TGTGCCAGCAGTGAGCGACAGTCAGATACGCAGTATTTT
size: NA
D: NA
V: TRBV6-1
J: TRBJ2-3

CDR3: CASSSWPRGSSYEQYF
DNA: TGTGCCAGCAGCTCCTGGCCAAGGGGTAGCTCCTACGAGCAGTACTTC
size: NA
D: NA
V: TRBV11-2
J: TRBJ2-7

CDR3: CASSPGSANYGYTF
DNA: TGTGCCAGCAGCCCCGGGTCGGCCAACTATGGCTACACCTTC
size: NA
D: NA
V: TRBV6-5
J: TRBJ1-2

CDR3: CASTIVGGNFGAGELFF
DNA: TGTGCCAGCACCATCGTGGGGGGAAATTTTGGGGCCGGGGAGCTGTTTTTT
size: few
D: NA
V: TRBV28
J: TRBJ2-2

CDR3: CASSLAGGNTEAFF
DNA: TGTGCCAGCAGCCTTGCGGGGGGGAACACTGAAGCTTTCTTT
size: once
D: NA
V: TRBV7-2
J: TRBJ1-1

CDR3: CASRKQVPNYGYTF
DNA: TGTGCCAGCAGGAAACAGGTTCCTAACTATGGCTACACCTTC
size: NA
D: NA
V: TRBV6-1
J: TRBJ1-2

CDR3: CASSQVLAGGTDTQYF
DNA: TGCGCCAGCAGCCAAGTCCTAGCGGGGGGGACAGATACGCAGTATTTT
size: NA
D: TRBD2
V: TRBV4-1
J: TRBJ2-3

CDR3: CASSVGTRPYEQYF
DNA: TGTGCCAGCAGCGTCGGGACTAGACCCTACGAGCAGTACTTC
size: NA
D: TRBD2
V: TRBV9
J: TRBJ2-7

CDR3: CASSEYSRAKNIQYF
DNA: TGTGCCAGCAGCGAATACAGTAGAGCCAAAAACATTCAGTACTTC
size: NA
D: NA
V: TRBV2
J: TRBJ2-4

CDR3: CASSLGGGETDTQYF
DNA: TGTGCCAGCAGCTTAGGAGGGGGCGAGACAGATACGCAGTATTTT
size: NA
D: TRBD1
V: TRBV11-3
J: TRBJ2-3

CDR3: CASSLGHGGASPLHF
DNA: TGTGCCAGCAGCTTGGGGCATGGGGGGGCTTCACCCCTCCACTTT
size: NA
D: NA
V: TRBV5-5
J: TRBJ1-6

CDR3: CASSLGAPYEQYF
DNA: TGCGCCAGCAGCTTGGGGGCCCCCTACGAGCAGTACTTC
size: NA
D: NA
V: TRBV5-1
J: TRBJ2-7

CDR3: CASNPGGTSGNTIYF
DNA: TGTGCCAGCAACCCAGGGGGAACCTCTGGAAACACCATATATTTT
size: NA
D: TRBD1
V: TRBV6-6
J: TRBJ1-3

CDR3: CASSLAGGYNEQFF
DNA: TGTGCCAGCAGCTTAGCGGGGGGCTACAATGAGCAGTTCTTC
size: NA
D: NA
V: TRBV7-8
J: TRBJ2-1

CDR3: CASSQGNTIYF
DNA: TGTGCCAGCAGCCAGGGAAACACCATATATTTT
size: few
D: NA
V: TRBV27
J: TRBJ1-3

CDR3: CASSIGTNYGYTF
DNA: TGTGCCAGTAGTATCGGGACAAACTATGGCTACACCTTC
size: few
D: NA
V: TRBV19
J: TRBJ1-2

CDR3: CSVSGTGDEQYF
DNA: TGCAGCGTTTCGGGGACAGGGGACGAGCAGTACTTC
size: NA
D: TRBD1
V: TRBV29-1
J: TRBJ2-7